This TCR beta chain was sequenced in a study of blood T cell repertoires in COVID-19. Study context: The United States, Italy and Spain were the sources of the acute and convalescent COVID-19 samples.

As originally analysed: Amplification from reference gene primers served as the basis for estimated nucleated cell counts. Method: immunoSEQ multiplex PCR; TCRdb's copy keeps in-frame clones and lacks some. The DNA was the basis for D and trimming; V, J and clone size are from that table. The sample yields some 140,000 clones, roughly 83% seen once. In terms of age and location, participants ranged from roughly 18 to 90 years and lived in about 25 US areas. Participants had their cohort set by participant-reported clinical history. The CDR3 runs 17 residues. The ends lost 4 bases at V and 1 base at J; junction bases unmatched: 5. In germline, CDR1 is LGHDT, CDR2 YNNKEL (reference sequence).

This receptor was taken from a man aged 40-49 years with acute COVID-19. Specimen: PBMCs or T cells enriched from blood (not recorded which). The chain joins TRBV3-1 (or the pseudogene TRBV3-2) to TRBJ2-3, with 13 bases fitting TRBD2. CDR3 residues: CASSPTSGGLGTDTQYF. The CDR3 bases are TGTGCCAGCAGCCCGACTAGCGGGGGGTTGGGCACAGATACGCAGTATTTT.